Presented here are 20 T cell receptor beta chains from one specimen sequenced in a study of blood T cell repertoires in COVID-19 (dated by TCRdb to 2020 to 2022). The library was prepared using the immunoSEQ multiplex PCR assay. TCRdb holds this immuneACCESS table with in-frame rearrangements only. Some clones are missing; in checked studies, unresolved V genes explain under half, and the rest has no known cause. Across this sample there are roughly 250,000 clones, with about nine tenths seen only once. The biggest ten clones account for 0.95% to 1.5% of the sample. Sequencing was performed on PBMCs or T cells enriched from blood (not recorded which). These receptors were collected from a woman between 40 and 50 years old with acute COVID-19.

The chain employs TRBV12-3 or TRBV12-4 and TRBJ2-5; D is unresolved. The CDR3 is 13 amino acids. V was shortened by 4 bases and J by 1 base, with 7 bases between the two germline ends. The CDR3 loop is CASSSWAQETQYF. In DNA, the CDR3 is TGTGCCAGCAGTTCCTGGGCCCAAGAGACCCAGTACTTC.

The rearrangement links TRBV7-6 to TRBJ1-5; D remains ambiguous. CDR3 length equals 14 residues. Looked up from germline, CDR1 is SGHVS and CDR2 is FNYEAQ. V lost 5 bases to trimming and J lost 2 bases, with 10 bases between them. CDR3 protein: CASSEIAGNQPQHF. In nucleotides, the CDR3 is TGTGCCAGCAGCGAGATCGCGGGCAATCAGCCCCAGCATTTT.

The chain links TRBV6-6 to TRBJ1-6; the D is unclear. Trimming left V 0 bases short and J 6 bases short, with 6 bases between. CDR3 size: 14 residues. The V gene's germline CDR1 is MNHNY and CDR2 SVGAGI (reference sequence). The CDR3 sequence is CASSYSTPNSPLHF. CDR3 in DNA: TGTGCCAGCAGTTACTCTACACCTAATTCACCCCTCCACTTT.

In its sample, this clone was seen once. The chain couples TRBV2 to TRBJ1-1; no clear D gene. Germline-derived CDR1 and CDR2 are SNHLY and FYNNEI. The CDR3 totals 14 residues. V gave up 7 bases and J gave up 1 base, with 13 bases separating them. This chain's CDR3 is CASTNGVANTEAFF. CDR3 DNA: TGTGCCAGCACCAACGGGGTGGCGAACACTGAAGCTTTCTTT.

The CDR3 sequence is CAWSVLAGGNTQYF. The CDR3 nucleotides read TGTGCCTGGAGTGTACTAGCGGGAGGTAATACGCAGTATTTT. This rearrangement joins TRBV30 to TRBJ2-3; 12 bases agree with TRBD2. Germline CDR1 reads GTSNPN; CDR2 reads SVGIG (reference sequence). The CDR3 covers 14 residues. V dropped 0 bases and J dropped 7; count of bases not matched to a gene: 2.

The chain is built from TRBV19 and TRBJ1-5; D might be TRBD1 (6 bases). In germline, CDR1 is LNHDA, CDR2 SQIVND (reference sequence). V was cut by 5 bases and J by 2 bases, with 19 bases left in between. The CDR3 is 17 amino acids. This chain's CDR3 is CASSAPRGALGNQPQHF. Here the CDR3 DNA reads TGTGCCAGTAGTGCCCCCCGGGGGGCGCTTGGCAATCAGCCCCAGCATTTT.

This clone was counted between two and nine times. The chain links TRBV7-9 to TRBJ2-1; no firm D call. This CDR3 contains 13 residues. In germline, CDR1 is SEHNR, CDR2 FQNEAQ (reference sequence). V lost 1 base to trimming and J lost 5 bases, with 6 bases between them. CDR3 bases: TGTGCCAGCAGCTTAGAAATAGACAATGAGCAGTTCTTC. It is translated as CASSLEIDNEQFF.

The chain recombines TRBV7-2 with TRBJ2-7; D is uncertain. This CDR3 comprises 15 residues. Trimming took 0 bases from V and 0 from J, leaving 9 bases between them. Germline V lookup: CDR1 SGHTA, CDR2 FQGNSA. In DNA form, the CDR3 reads TGTGCCAGCAGCTTAGCCGTAGCAGTCTCCTACGAGCAGTACGTC. This codes for CASSLAVAVSYEQYV.

This sequence joins TRBV7-2 and TRBJ2-1; the match to TRBD1 covers 9 bases. This CDR3 region has 16 residues. CDR1 and CDR2 from the germline V gene are SGHTA and FQGNSA. Losses at the gene ends were 5 bases for V and 8 bases for J; bases not matched to a gene: 13. The CDR3 region is CASSQGLQGARDEQFF. The CDR3 nucleotides read TGTGCCAGCAGCCAGGGTCTACAGGGGGCAAGGGATGAGCAGTTCTTC. Variable domain in full (rest from reference TRBV7-2 and TRBJ2-1): GAGVSQSPSNKVTEKGKDVELRCDPISGHTALYWYRQSLGQGLEFLIYFQGNSAPDKSGLPSDRFSAERTGGSVSTLTIQRTQQEDSAVYLCASSQGLQGARDEQFFGPGTRLTVL.

Here the CDR3 DNA reads TGTGCCAGTGCCATCGGGACATATAACACTGAAGCTTTCTTT. This sequence encodes CASAIGTYNTEAFF. V gene TRBV19 combines with J gene TRBJ1-1, with D possibly TRBD1 on 6 matching bases. The ends were cut back, 8 bases at V and 2 bases at J, with 15 bases in the middle. The CDR3 runs to 14 residues. CDR1 is LNHDA, CDR2 SQIVND, per germline (reference sequence).

The chain uses TRBV2 and TRBJ2-1, with D perhaps TRBD2 (5 bases). The CDR3 consists of 14 residues. Trimming left V 6 bases short and J 2 bases short, with 11 bases between. Germline lookup yields CDR1 SNHLY and CDR2 FYNNEI. CDR3 DNA sequence: TGTGCCAGCAGACCGGGATCCCCCTACAATGAGCAGTTCTTC. Residues: CASRPGSPYNEQFF.

This clone came up a few times. The J gene is TRBJ2-3, the V gene TRBV7-3, with 7 positions matching TRBD2. Losses at the gene ends were 4 bases for V and 5 bases for J; bases not matched to a gene: 6. The CDR3 is 14 amino acids. The germline gives CDR1 SGHTA, CDR2 FQGTGA. The CDR3 protein is CASSSGLEGDTQYF. CDR3 in DNA: TGTGCCAGCAGCTCCGGACTAGAGGGAGATACGCAGTATTTT.

This clone was counted once. V gene TRBV5-1 combines with J gene TRBJ2-7; 10 positions agree with TRBD1. V lost 4 bases to trimming and J lost 6 bases; unmatched junction nucleotides: 4. Germline loops: CDR1 SGHRS, CDR2 YFSETQ. This CDR3 has 13 amino acids. Written as DNA, the CDR3 is TGCGCCAGCAGCCTCCGGGACAGGGGCGAGCAGTACTTC. Translated: CASSLRDRGEQYF.

The chain recombines TRBV4-1 with TRBJ2-5; TRBD2 matches 8 bases. The CDR3 has 19 residues. The ends lost 4 bases at V and 1 base at J; junction bases unmatched: 17. Germline V lookup: CDR1 MGHRA, CDR2 YSYEKL. The CDR3 DNA reads TGCGCCAGCAGCCCGTTTTCCGGGAGGGTGTCAATTTCCCAAGAGACCCAGTACTTC. Its translation is CASSPFSGRVSISQETQYF.

This chain links TRBV10-3 with TRBJ2-1; unclear D gene. The CDR3 spans 15 residues. V gave up 0 bases and J gave up 4 bases, with 10 bases separating them. In germline, CDR1 is ENHRY, CDR2 SYGVKD. The DNA of the CDR3 is TGTGCCATCAGTGAGTCGAAGCTAGAATACAATGAGCAGTTCTTC. Its translation: CAISESKLEYNEQFF.

CDR3 residues: CASRANQGLISYGYTF. The CDR3 nucleotides are TGTGCCAGCAGAGCCAACCAGGGTCTCATCTCGTATGGCTACACCTTC. The V gene is TRBV2, the J gene TRBJ1-2; D is perhaps TRBD1 (5 bases). Germline V gives CDR1 SNHLY, CDR2 FYNNEI. The CDR3 totals 16 residues. V lost 6 bases to trimming and J lost 5 bases, with 22 bases between them.

The chain couples TRBV24-1 to TRBJ2-1, with D perhaps matching TRBD2 (6 bases). V dropped 3 bases and J dropped 4 bases, with 9 bases sitting between them. CDR3 length: 14 residues. CDR1 and CDR2 from the germline V gene are KGHDR and SFDVKD. The CDR3 reads CATSDPGLYNEQFF. The CDR3 nucleotides read TGTGCCACCAGTGATCCGGGACTTTACAATGAGCAGTTCTTC.

The chain links TRBV11-3 to TRBJ1-1, with D possibly matching TRBD1 (5 bases). The CDR3 consists of 13 residues. CDR1 and CDR2 (germline): SGHNT, YENEEA. V lost 4 bases and J lost 6, with 12 bases in between. This chain's CDR3 is CASSYTGTSEAFF. The CDR3 bases are TGTGCCAGCAGCTACACCGGGACTTCTGAAGCTTTCTTT.

The CDR3 here is CASSLVVRTSGELFF. CDR3 DNA: TGTGCCAGCAGCTTAGTAGTTCGAACCTCCGGGGAGCTGTTTTTT. V and J are TRBV7-2 and TRBJ2-2; D is uncertain. This CDR3 has 15 amino acids. Germline V CDR1 and CDR2: SGHTA, FQGNSA. Trimming removed 1 base at V and 6 bases at J, with 12 bases between.

The rearrangement joins TRBV7-9 to TRBJ2-5, with 8 bases matching TRBD2. V lost 3 bases and J lost 5; bases outside the gene matches: 11. The CDR3 contains 16 residues. Germline CDR1 reads SEHNR; CDR2 reads FQNEAQ (reference sequence). DNA of the CDR3: TGTGCCAGCAGCTTCGGTACTAGCGGAAGGGGGGAGACCCAGTACTTC. Its protein product is CASSFGTSGRGETQYF.